This paragraph covers one TCR beta chain sequence. Deletions cut 6 bases from V and 7 bases from J, with 16 bases between. CDR3 length: 14 residues. Looked up from germline, CDR1 is MGHDK and CDR2 is SYGVNS. This entry is derived from a study of control samples from healthy donors and cancer patients. Data came from immunoSEQ multiplex PCR; TCRdb stores just in-frame clones and leaves some out. The repertoire holds 80,000 to 100,000 clones, with 88% as singletons. The chain uses TRBV25-1 and TRBJ2-4; tentative D call: TRBD1 (6 bases). The receptor was isolated from a man younger than 40 in good health. The specimen was blood. The CDR3 loop is CASSYSGAGNIQYF. The CDR3, as DNA: TGTGCCAGCAGCTATTCAGGGGCAGGGAACATTCAGTACTTC.